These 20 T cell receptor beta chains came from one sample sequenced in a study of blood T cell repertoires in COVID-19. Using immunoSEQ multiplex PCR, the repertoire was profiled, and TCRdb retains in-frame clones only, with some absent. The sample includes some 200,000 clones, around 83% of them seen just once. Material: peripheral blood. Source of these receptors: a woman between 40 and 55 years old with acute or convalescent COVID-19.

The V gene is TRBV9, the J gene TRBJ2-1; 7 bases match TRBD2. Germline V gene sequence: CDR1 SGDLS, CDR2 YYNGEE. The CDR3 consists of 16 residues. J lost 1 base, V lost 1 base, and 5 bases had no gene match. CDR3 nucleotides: TGTGCCAGCAGCGTATCGGGGCGGGGGTCCTACAATGAGCAGTTCTTC. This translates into CASSVSGRGSYNEQFF.

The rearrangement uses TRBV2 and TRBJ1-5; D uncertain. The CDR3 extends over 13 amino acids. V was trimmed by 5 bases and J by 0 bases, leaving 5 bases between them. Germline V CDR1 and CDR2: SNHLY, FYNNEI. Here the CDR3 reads CASSPNSNQPQHF. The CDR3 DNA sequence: TGTGCCAGCAGTCCAAATAGCAATCAGCCCCAGCATTTT.

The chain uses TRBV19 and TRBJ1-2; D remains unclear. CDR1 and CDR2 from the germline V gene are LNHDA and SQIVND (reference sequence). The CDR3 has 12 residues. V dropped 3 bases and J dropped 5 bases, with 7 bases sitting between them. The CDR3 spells CASSIRGYGYTF. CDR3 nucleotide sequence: TGTGCCAGTAGTATTCGGGGATATGGCTACACCTTC.

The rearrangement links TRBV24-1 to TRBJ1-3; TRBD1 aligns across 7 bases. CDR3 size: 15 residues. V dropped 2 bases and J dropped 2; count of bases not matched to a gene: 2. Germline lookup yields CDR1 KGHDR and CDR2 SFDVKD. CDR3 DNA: TGTGCCACCAGTGATTCCAGGGGGACTGGAAACACCATATATTTT. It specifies CATSDSRGTGNTIYF.

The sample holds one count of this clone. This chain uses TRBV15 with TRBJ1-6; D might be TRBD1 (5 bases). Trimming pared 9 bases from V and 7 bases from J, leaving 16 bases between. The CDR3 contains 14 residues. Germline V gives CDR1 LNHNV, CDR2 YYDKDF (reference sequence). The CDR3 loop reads CATRAGSLNSPLHF. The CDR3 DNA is TGTGCCACTCGGGCAGGGTCACTAAATTCACCCCTCCACTTT.

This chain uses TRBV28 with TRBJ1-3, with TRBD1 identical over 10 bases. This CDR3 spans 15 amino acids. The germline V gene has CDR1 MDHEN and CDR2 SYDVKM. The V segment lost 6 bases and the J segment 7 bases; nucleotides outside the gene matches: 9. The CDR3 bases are TGTGCCAGCAGCTGGGACAGGGGCGGACCCAACACCATATATTTT. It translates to CASSWDRGGPNTIYF.

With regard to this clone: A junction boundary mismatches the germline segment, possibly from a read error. CDR3: CASSPTASSYNEQFF. CDR3 sequence (DNA): TGTGCTAGCAGCCCGACAGCTAGCTCCTACAATGAGCAGTTCTTC. The chain joins TRBV7-7 to TRBJ2-1; TRBD1 might be the D (5 bases). CDR3 size: 15 residues. CDR1 and CDR2 from the germline V gene are SSHAT and FNYEAQ (reference sequence).

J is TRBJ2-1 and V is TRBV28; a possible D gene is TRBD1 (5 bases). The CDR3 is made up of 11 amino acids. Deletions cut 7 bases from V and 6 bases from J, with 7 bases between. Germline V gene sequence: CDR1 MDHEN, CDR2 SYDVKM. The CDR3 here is CASIDSNEQFF. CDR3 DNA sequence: TGTGCCAGCATCGACAGCAATGAGCAGTTCTTC.

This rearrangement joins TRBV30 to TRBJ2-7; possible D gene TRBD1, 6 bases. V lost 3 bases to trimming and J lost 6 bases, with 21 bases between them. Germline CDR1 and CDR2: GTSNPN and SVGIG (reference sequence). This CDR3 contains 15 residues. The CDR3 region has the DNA TGTGCCTGGAGGAGCCCCGGGACAATTCCCCTCGAGCAGTACTTC. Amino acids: CAWRSPGTIPLEQYF.

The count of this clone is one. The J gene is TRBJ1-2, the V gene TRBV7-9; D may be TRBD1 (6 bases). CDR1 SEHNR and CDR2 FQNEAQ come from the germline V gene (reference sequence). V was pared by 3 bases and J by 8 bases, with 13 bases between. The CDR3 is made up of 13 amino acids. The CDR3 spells CASSLGAPWGYTF. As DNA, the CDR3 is TGTGCCAGCAGCTTGGGGGCGCCTTGGGGCTACACCTTC.

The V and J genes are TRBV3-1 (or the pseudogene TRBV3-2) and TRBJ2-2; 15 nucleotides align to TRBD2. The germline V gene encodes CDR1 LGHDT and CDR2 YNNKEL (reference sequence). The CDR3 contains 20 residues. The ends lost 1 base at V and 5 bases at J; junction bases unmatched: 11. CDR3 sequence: CASSQVGLAGGPGYTGELFF. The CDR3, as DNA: TGTGCCAGCAGCCAAGTTGGACTAGCGGGGGGGCCTGGGTATACCGGGGAGCTGTTTTTT.

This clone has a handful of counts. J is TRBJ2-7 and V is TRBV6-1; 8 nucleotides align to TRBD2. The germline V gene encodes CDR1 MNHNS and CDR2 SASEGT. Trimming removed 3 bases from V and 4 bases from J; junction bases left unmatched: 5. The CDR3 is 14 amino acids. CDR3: CASSDGTSLYEQYF. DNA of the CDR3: TGTGCCAGCAGTGACGGGACTAGTCTTTACGAGCAGTACTTC.

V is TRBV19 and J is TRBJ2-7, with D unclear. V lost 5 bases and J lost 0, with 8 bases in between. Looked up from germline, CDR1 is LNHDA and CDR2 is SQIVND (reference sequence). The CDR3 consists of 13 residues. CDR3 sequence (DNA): TGTGCCAGTAGTCCTCAGGCCTCCTACGAGCAGTACTTC. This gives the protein CASSPQASYEQYF. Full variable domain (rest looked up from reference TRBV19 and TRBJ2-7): DGGITQSPKYLFRKEGQNVTLSCEQNLNHDAMYWYRQDPGQGLRLIYYSQIVNDFQKGDIAEGYSVSREKKESFPLTVTSAQKNPTAFYLCASSPQASYEQYFGPGTRLTVT.

Written as DNA, the CDR3 is TGTGCCAGCAGCTTTCCGGATAATTCACCCCTCCACTTT. Translation: CASSFPDNSPLHF. The genes are TRBV5-6 and TRBJ1-6; D call uncertain. The V end was cut by 2 bases, the J end by 5 bases, with 5 bases between. This CDR3 has 13 amino acids. Per germline, CDR1 SGHDT and CDR2 YYEEEE.

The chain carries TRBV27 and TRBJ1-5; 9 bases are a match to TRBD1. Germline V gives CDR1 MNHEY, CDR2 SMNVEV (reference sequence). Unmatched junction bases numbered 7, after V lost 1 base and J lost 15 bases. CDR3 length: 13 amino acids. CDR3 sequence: CASSLFTGGEWHF. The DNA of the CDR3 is TGTGCCAGCAGTTTATTTACAGGGGGCGAGTGGCATTTT.

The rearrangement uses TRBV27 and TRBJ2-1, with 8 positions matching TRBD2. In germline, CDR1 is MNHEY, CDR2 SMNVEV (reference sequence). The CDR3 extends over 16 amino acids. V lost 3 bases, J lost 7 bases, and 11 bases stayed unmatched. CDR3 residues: CASSFPRAGDRNEQFF. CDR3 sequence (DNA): TGTGCCAGCAGTTTTCCGAGAGCGGGAGATAGAAATGAGCAGTTCTTC.

CDR3 bases: TGTGCCAGCAGCGTAGGCGCTAGCGGGAGGCGGGGGGATGAGCAGTTCTTC. Amino acids: CASSVGASGRRGDEQFF. The chain combines TRBV9 with TRBJ2-1; 11 bases map to TRBD2. The CDR3 is 17 amino acids. Germline lookup yields CDR1 SGDLS and CDR2 YYNGEE. Germline trimming cut 0 bases from V and 8 bases from J; bases unmatched to any gene: 10. Based on the CDR3 plus reference TRBV9 and TRBJ2-1, the full variable domain is DSGVTQTPKHLITATGQRVTLRCSPRSGDLSVYWYQQSLDQGLQFLIQYYNGEERAKGNILERFSAQQFPDLHSELNLSSLELGDSALYFCASSVGASGRRGDEQFFGPGTRLTVL.

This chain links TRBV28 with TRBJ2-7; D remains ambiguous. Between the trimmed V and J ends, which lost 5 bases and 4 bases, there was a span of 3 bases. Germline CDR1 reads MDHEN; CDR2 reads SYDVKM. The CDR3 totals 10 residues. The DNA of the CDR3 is TGTGCCAGCAGTGCGTACGAGCAGTACTTC. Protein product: CASSAYEQYF. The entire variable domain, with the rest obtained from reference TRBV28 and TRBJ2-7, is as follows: DVKVTQSSRYLVKRTGEKVFLECVQDMDHENMFWYRQDPGLGLRLIYFSYDVKMKEKGDIPEGYSVSREKKERFSLILESASTNQTSMYLCASSAYEQYFGPGTRLTVT.

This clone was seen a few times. The CDR3 coding sequence is TGTGCCAGCAGCTTTAAGCTAGCTTCCCAAGAGACCCAGTACTTC. It is translated as CASSFKLASQETQYF. The V gene is TRBV7-2, the J gene TRBJ2-5; the D gene is possibly TRBD2 (5 bases). The CDR3 totals 15 residues. CDR1 is SGHTA and CDR2 is FQGNSA in the germline V gene. Deletions cut 3 bases from V and 1 base from J, with 12 bases between.

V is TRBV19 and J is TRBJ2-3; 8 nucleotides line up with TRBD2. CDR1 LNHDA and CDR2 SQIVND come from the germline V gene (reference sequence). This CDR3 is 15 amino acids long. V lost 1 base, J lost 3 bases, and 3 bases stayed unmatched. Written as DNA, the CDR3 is TGTGCCAGTAGTATAGGAGTAGCGGGGACAGATACGCAGTATTTT. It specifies CASSIGVAGTDTQYF.